The T cell receptor (beta chain) described here comes from a study of blood T cells in healthy people across ages. Study-level results: More naive CD4+ cells and higher diversity marked long-lived donors relative to aged donors.

This clonotype was recorded at least ten times. Its antigen remains unidentified. Sample-barcoded 5' priming and a J-beta primer mix drove a second PCR of about 6 to 12 cycles. TCRdb reanalysed the 5' RACE reads using MiXCR and keeps one entry per CDR3 protein. The table has hundreds of thousands of distinct CDR3 sequences, roughly 53% seen once. Trimming cost V 1 base and J 5 bases, with 11 bases left between them. The CDR3 sequence is 14 residues long. Germline CDR1 SGHTA, CDR2 FQGNSA. Donation came from healthy Caucasian individuals in Russia who were aged roughly 6 to 95. Isolation recovered at least 6 million PBMCs from every sample.

The clonotype was recovered from a man aged 55 to 70 in good health. The V and J genes are TRBV7-2 and TRBJ2-5; D call uncertain. The sequencing sample was made of blood. CDR3: CASSLGSNGETQYF. In DNA form, the CDR3 reads TGTGCCAGCAGCTTAGGTTCTAACGGGGAGACCCAGTACTTC.